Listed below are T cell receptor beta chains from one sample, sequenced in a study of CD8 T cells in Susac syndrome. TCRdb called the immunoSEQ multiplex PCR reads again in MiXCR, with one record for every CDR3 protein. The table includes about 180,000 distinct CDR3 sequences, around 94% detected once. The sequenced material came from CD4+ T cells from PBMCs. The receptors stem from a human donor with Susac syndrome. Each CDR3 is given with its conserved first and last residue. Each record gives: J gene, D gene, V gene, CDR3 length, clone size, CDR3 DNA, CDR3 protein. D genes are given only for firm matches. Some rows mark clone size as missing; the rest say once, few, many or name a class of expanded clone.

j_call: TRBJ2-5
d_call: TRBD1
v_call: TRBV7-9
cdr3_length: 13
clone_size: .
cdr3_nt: TGTGCCAGCAGCTATACAGGGGGAGAGACCCAGTACTTC
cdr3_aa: CASSYTGGETQYF

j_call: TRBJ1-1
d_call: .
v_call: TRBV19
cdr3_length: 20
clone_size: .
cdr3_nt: TGTGCCAGTAGTATAGTTGGTCTGGCGTCCGAGGCTCAGGGGAACACTGAAGCTTTCTTT
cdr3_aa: CASSIVGLASEAQGNTEAFF

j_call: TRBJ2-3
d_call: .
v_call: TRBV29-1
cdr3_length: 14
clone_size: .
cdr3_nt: TGCAGCGTTGAGGGGCCGAGCGGGACAGATACGCAGTATTTT
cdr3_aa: CSVEGPSGTDTQYF

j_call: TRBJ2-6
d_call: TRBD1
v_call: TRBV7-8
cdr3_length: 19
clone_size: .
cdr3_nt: TGTGCCAGCAGCTTAGGTTACAGGGGGCCCCCCTCTGGGGCCAACGTCCTGACTTTC
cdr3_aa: CASSLGYRGPPSGANVLTF

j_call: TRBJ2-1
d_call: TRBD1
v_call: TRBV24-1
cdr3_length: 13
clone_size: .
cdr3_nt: TGTGCCACCAGTGGCCAGGGGGCACATGAGCAGTTCTTC
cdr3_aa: CATSGQGAHEQFF

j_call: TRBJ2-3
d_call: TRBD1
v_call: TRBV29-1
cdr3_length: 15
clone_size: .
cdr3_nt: TGCAGCGTCGCACCACAGGGGGCTAGCACAGATACGCAGTATTTT
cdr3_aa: CSVAPQGASTDTQYF

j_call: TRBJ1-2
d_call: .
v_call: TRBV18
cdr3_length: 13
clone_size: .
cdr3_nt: TGTGCCAGCTCCCCTCTAGGGGATTATGGCTACACCTTC
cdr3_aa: CASSPLGDYGYTF

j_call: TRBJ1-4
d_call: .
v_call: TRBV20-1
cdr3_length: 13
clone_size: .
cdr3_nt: TGCAGTGCTAGAGATGGGTTGGGGGAAAAACTGTTTTTT
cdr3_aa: CSARDGLGEKLFF

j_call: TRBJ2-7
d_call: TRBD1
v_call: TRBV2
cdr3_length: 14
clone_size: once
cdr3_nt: TGTGCCAGCATCGCGGGGACAGGGGTATACGAGCAGTACTTC
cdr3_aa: CASIAGTGVYEQYF

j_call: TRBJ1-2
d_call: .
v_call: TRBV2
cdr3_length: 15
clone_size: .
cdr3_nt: TGTGCCAGCAGTTCCGGACCGCCCGGGTCTTATGGCTACACCTTC
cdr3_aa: CASSSGPPGSYGYTF

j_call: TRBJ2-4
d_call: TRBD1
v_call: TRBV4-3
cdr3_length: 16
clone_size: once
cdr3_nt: TGCGCCAGCAGCCAAGATAGGGGACAGGGGAGAGACATTCAGTACTTC
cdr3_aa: CASSQDRGQGRDIQYF

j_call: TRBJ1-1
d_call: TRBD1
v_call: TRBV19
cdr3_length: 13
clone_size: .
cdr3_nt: TGTGCCAGTAGAACAACAGGGGACACTGAAGCTTTCTTT
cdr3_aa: CASRTTGDTEAFF

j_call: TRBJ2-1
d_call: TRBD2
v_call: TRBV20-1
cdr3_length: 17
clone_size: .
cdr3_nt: TGCAGTGCTAGAGATATAACCGGGACTAGTGATGGCAATGAGCAGTTCTTC
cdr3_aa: CSARDITGTSDGNEQFF

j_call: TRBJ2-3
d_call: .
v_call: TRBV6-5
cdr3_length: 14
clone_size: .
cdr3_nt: TGTGCCAGCAGTTACTTTGACACGGGGGATACGCAGTATTTT
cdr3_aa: CASSYFDTGDTQYF

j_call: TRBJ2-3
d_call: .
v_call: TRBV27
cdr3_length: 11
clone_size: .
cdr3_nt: TGTGCCAGCAGTTTAGGATATACGCAGTATTTT
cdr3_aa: CASSLGYTQYF

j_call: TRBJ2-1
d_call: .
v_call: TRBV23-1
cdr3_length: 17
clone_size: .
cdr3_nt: TGCGCCAGCAGTCAAAGGCTCCAAAAGAAGCGGGCCAATGAGCAGTTCTTC
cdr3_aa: CASSQRLQKKRANEQFF

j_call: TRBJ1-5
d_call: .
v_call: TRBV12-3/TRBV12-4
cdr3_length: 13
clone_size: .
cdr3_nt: TGTGCCAGTAGGGACATGGTAGATCAGCCCCAGCATTTT
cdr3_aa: CASRDMVDQPQHF

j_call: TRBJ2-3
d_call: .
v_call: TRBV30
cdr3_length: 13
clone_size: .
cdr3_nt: TGTGCCTGGAGCGCGGGTCTTGGGGATACGCAGTATTTT
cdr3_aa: CAWSAGLGDTQYF

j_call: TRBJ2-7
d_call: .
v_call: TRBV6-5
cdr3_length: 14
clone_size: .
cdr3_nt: TGTGCCAGCAGTTACTCTCGCGGCAGCTACGAGCAGTACTTC
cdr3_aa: CASSYSRGSYEQYF

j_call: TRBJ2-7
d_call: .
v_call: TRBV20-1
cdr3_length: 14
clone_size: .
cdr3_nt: TGCAGTGCTAGATTTGCGGGACAGATCTACGAGCAGTACTTC
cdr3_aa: CSARFAGQIYEQYF

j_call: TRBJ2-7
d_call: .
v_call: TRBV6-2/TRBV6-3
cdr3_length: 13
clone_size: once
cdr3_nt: TGTGCCAGCAGTTCAAGGTACTCCTACGAGCAGTACTTC
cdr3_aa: CASSSRYSYEQYF

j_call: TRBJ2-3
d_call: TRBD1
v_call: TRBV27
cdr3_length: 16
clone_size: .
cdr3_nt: TGTGCCAGCAGTTTACCTGGGACAGCTAGCACAGATACGCAGTATTTT
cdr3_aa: CASSLPGTASTDTQYF

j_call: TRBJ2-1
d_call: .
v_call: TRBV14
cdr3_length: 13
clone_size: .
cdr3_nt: TGTGCCAGCAGCCAAGATACGGGAACTGAGCAGTTCTTC
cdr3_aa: CASSQDTGTEQFF

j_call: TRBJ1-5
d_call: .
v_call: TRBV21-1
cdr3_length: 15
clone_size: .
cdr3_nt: TGTGCCAGCAGCAAAGTTGTCCGGGCGGATCAGCCCCAGCATTTT
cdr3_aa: CASSKVVRADQPQHF

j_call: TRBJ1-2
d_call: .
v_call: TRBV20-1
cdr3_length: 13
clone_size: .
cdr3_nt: TGCAGTGCTAGAGATGGGCAGGGCCATGGCTACACCTTC
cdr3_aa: CSARDGQGHGYTF

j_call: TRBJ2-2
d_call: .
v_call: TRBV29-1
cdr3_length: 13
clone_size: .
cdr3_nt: TGCAGCGGTCGGGAGCCGAACACCGGTGAGCTGTTTTTT
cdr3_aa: CSGREPNTGELFF

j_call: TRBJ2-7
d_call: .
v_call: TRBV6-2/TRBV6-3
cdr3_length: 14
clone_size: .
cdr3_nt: TGTGCCAGCAGTTACGTGGGGCCGTTCTACGAGCAGTACTTC
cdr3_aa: CASSYVGPFYEQYF

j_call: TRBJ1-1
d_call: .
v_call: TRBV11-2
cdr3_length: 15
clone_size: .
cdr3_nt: TGTGCCAGCAGCCGAGCCCAGGGTCAGAACACTGAAGCTTTCTTT
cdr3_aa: CASSRAQGQNTEAFF

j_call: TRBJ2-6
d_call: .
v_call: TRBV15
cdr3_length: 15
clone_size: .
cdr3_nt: TGTGCCACCAGCGGACCGAACTCTGGGGCCAACGTCCTGACTTTC
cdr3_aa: CATSGPNSGANVLTF

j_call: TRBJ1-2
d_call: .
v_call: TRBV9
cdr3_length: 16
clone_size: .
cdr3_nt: TGTGCCAGCAGCGCGATCTCCGGACAGCCCGGGGATGGCTACACCTTC
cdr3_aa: CASSAISGQPGDGYTF

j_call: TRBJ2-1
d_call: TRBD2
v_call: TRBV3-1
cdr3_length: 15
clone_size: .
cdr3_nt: TGTGCCAGCAGCCAAGTGACTAGCGGAGCCGGCGGGCAGTTCTTC
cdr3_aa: CASSQVTSGAGGQFF

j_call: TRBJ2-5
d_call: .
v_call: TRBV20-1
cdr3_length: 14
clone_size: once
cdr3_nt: TGCAGTGCTAGAGATCATAGTGTGGCGGAGACCCAGTACTTC
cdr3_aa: CSARDHSVAETQYF

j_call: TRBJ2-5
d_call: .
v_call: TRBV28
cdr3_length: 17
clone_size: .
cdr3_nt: TGTGCCAGCAGTTTAATCGGTGGAGGTTCCCGGCAGGAGACCCAGTACTTC
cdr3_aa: CASSLIGGGSRQETQYF

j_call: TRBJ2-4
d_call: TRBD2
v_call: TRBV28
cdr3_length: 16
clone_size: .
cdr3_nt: TGTGCCAGCAGTCTCGGGACTCTCTCCTCGGGGGGCATTCAGTACTTC
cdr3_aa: CASSLGTLSSGGIQYF

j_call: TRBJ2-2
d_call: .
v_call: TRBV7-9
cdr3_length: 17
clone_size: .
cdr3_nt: TGTGCCAGCAGCGGGCGCATTGGCCTATCGAACACCGGGGAGCTGTTTTTT
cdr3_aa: CASSGRIGLSNTGELFF

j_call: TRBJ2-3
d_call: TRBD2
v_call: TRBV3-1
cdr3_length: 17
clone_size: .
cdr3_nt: TGTGCCAGCAGCCAACCCTCGACTAGCGGACGCACAGATACGCAGTATTTT
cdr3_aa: CASSQPSTSGRTDTQYF

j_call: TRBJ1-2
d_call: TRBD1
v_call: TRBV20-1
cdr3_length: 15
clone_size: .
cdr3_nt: TGCAGTGCTAGAGAGGGGGGAGGGGGCAGCTATGGCTACACCTTC
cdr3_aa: CSAREGGGGSYGYTF

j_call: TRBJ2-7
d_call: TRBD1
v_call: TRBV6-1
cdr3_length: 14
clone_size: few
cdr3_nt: TGTGCCAGCAGGACAACAGGGGGCGACTACGAGCAGTACTTC
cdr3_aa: CASRTTGGDYEQYF

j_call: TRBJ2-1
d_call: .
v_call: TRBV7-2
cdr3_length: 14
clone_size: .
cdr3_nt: TGTGCCAGCAGCTTAGGGACCAGGGGCAATGAGCAGTTCTTC
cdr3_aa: CASSLGTRGNEQFF

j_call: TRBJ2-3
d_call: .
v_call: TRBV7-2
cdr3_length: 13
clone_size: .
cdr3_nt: TGTGCCAGCAGCTCGGGTTCATTTACTGCGCAGTATTTT
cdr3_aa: CASSSGSFTAQYF

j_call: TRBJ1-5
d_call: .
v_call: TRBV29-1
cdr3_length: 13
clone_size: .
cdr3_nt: TGCAGCGTTCAGGGGAGATTCAATCAGCCCCAGCATTTT
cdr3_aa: CSVQGRFNQPQHF

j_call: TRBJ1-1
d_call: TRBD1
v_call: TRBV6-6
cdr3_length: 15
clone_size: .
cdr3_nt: TGTGCCAGCAGCGAACCGGGACAGGGAGACACTGAAGCTTTCTTT
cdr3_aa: CASSEPGQGDTEAFF

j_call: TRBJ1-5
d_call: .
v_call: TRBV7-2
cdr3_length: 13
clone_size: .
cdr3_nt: TGTGCCAGCAGCTTAGCAGCCGATCAGCCCCAGCATTTT
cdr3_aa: CASSLAADQPQHF

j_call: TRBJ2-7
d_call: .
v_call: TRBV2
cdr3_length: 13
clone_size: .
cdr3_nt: TGTGCCAGCAGTAATAAGGTTTGGGGCGAGCAGTACTTC
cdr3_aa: CASSNKVWGEQYF